Presented here are 26 T cell receptor beta chains from one specimen sequenced in a study of cytomegalovirus exposure and HLA in healthy donors (dated by TCRdb to about 2017). Library creation used the immunoSEQ multiplex PCR assay. The multiplex PCR relied on a mix of 60 forward primers for TCR Vbeta segments and 13 reverse primers for TCR Jbeta segments. In TCRdb, the immuneACCESS table is reduced to in-frame sequences with V and J assigned. These tables do not hold every clone; where another copy was compared, an unresolved V gene accounts for under half, and the others remain unexplained. For this sample there are over 100,000 clones; 76% appear just once. The leading ten clones occupy under 2% of the sample. The source material was PBMCs. These receptor sequences come from a female donor in good health and CMV-seropositive.

This clone was detected only once. The rearrangement uses TRBV14 and TRBJ2-1, with a tentative D call TRBD2 (6 bases). The ends were cut back, 2 bases at V and 0 bases at J, with 8 bases in the middle. The CDR3 extends over 15 amino acids. Per germline, CDR1 SGHDN and CDR2 FVKESK. CDR3 sequence: CASSQRGDSYNEQFF. The CDR3 DNA is TGTGCCAGCAGCCAACGCGGGGACTCCTACAATGAGCAGTTCTTC.

This chain connects TRBV11-3 to TRBJ2-1; unclear D gene. Germline lookup yields CDR1 SGHNT and CDR2 YENEEA. The CDR3 loop spans 13 amino acids. Trimming left V 1 base short and J 5 bases short, with 6 bases between. The CDR3: CASSLAQNNEQFF. The CDR3 DNA follows: TGTGCCAGCAGCTTAGCACAAAACAATGAGCAGTTCTTC.

The rearrangement links TRBV6-6 to TRBJ2-5; TRBD1 agrees at 7 bases. V shed 6 bases and J 2 bases; nucleotides not matched to a gene: 6. This CDR3 contains 14 residues. Looked up from germline, CDR1 is MNHNY and CDR2 is SVGAGI (reference sequence). CDR3 sequence: CASRDRAEQETQYF. In DNA form, the CDR3 reads TGTGCCAGCAGAGACAGGGCAGAACAAGAGACCCAGTACTTC.

The chain recombines TRBV13 with TRBJ2-5; the D is unclear. The CDR3 totals 13 residues. Germline V gene lookup returns CDR1 PRHDT and CDR2 FYEKMQ (reference sequence). The germline V and J ends were trimmed by 6 bases and 3 bases, with 11 bases remaining between them. The CDR3 protein is CASSRVPKETQYF. The DNA of the CDR3 is TGTGCCAGCAGTCGGGTCCCAAAAGAGACCCAGTACTTC. The entire variable domain, with the rest obtained from reference TRBV13 and TRBJ2-5, is as follows: AAGVIQSPRHLIKEKRETATLKCYPIPRHDTVYWYQQGPGQDPQFLISFYEKMQSDKGSIPDRFSAQQFSDYHSELNMSSLELGDSALYFCASSRVPKETQYFGPGTRLLVL.

The chain employs TRBV5-6 and TRBJ1-1; TRBD1 is a possible D gene (5 bases). Germline loops: CDR1 SGHDT, CDR2 YYEEEE. The CDR3 is made up of 15 amino acids. Trimming took off 0 bases at V and 6 bases at J, with 15 bases between the two ends. The CDR3 coding sequence is TGTGCCAGCAGCTTGGCCTCTGGGGACTCTCCTGAAGCTTTCTTT. It specifies CASSLASGDSPEAFF.

The chain joins TRBV7-9 to TRBJ2-6; a possible D gene is TRBD2 (6 bases). V shed 5 bases and J shed 0 bases, with 11 bases lying between them. Germline V gives CDR1 SEHNR, CDR2 FQNEAQ (reference sequence). The CDR3 loop spans 16 amino acids. In DNA form, the CDR3 reads TGTGCCAGCAGCAGACTAGGAGGCTCTGGGGCCAACGTCCTGACTTTC. It codes for CASSRLGGSGANVLTF.

This chain links TRBV9 with TRBJ2-7; 8 bases map to TRBD2. V trimming: 3 bases; J trimming: 5 bases; junction bases outside the gene matches: 10. The CDR3 is made up of 15 amino acids. Germline V gives CDR1 SGDLS, CDR2 YYNGEE. CDR3 residues: CASSGLSGSVDEQYF. The CDR3, as DNA: TGTGCCAGCAGCGGCCTCAGCGGGAGCGTGGACGAGCAGTACTTC. The full variable domain, in which reference TRBV9 and TRBJ2-7 provide the parts outside the CDR3, is DSGVTQTPKHLITATGQRVTLRCSPRSGDLSVYWYQQSLDQGLQFLIQYYNGEERAKGNILERFSAQQFPDLHSELNLSSLELGDSALYFCASSGLSGSVDEQYFGPGTRLTVT.

The V and J genes are TRBV6-1 and TRBJ1-1; D may be TRBD1 (5 bases). The germline V gene has CDR1 MNHNS and CDR2 SASEGT. Deletions cut 0 bases from V and 6 bases from J, with 14 bases between. The length of the CDR3 is 15 residues. In nucleotides, the CDR3 is TGTGCCAGCAGTGAAGCGGGGGGGACCAACGCTGAAGCTTTCTTT. Protein: CASSEAGGTNAEAFF.

This clone was observed once. This chain links TRBV18 with TRBJ2-1; weak D call: TRBD1 (6 bases). V was trimmed by 6 bases and J by 4 bases, leaving 19 bases between them. Germline V gives CDR1 KGHSH, CDR2 LQKENI. The CDR3 sequence is 16 residues long. CDR3 coding DNA: TGTGCCAGCTCCCAAGAACCCGGGACATATTACAATGAGCAGTTCTTC. Protein: CASSQEPGTYYNEQFF.

The rearrangement links TRBV7-9 to TRBJ2-3, with TRBD1 matching 8 bases. The germline V gene encodes CDR1 SEHNR and CDR2 FQNEAQ (reference sequence). The CDR3 consists of 15 residues. Trimming at V came to 2 bases and at J to 2 bases, leaving 3 bases not matched to a gene. CDR3 sequence (DNA): TGTGCCAGCAGCTTACAGGGGGCCCTCACAGATACGCAGTATTTT. The encoded protein is CASSLQGALTDTQYF.

The V gene is TRBV7-6, the J gene TRBJ2-7; 9 bases are a match to TRBD2. V trimming: 2 bases; J trimming: 4 bases; junction bases outside the gene matches: 6. Looked up from germline, CDR1 is SGHVS and CDR2 is FNYEAQ. This CDR3 contains 15 residues. The chain's CDR3 is CASSLHSGRSYEQYF. Here the CDR3 DNA reads TGTGCCAGCAGCTTACATAGCGGGAGATCGTACGAGCAGTACTTC.

J is TRBJ2-1 and V is TRBV11-2, with 9 bases identical to TRBD2. Per the germline V gene, CDR1 is SGHAT and CDR2 is FQNNGV. This CDR3 comprises 16 residues. The V gene end was trimmed by 7 bases and the J gene end by 3 bases; junction bases not matched to a gene: 10. The CDR3 spells CASTTYSGGHYNEQFF. In DNA, the CDR3 is TGTGCCAGCACCACATATAGCGGGGGCCACTACAATGAGCAGTTCTTC. Full variable domain (rest looked up from reference TRBV11-2 and TRBJ2-1): EAGVAQSPRYKIIEKRQSVAFWCNPISGHATLYWYQQILGQGPKLLIQFQNNGVVDDSQLPKDRFSAERLKGVDSTLKIQPAKLEDSAVYLCASTTYSGGHYNEQFFGPGTRLTVL.

CDR3 sequence reads: CSVTDPGANVLTF. The CDR3 nucleotides read TGCAGCGTTACAGATCCTGGGGCCAACGTCCTGACTTTC. The V call is TRBV29-1, the J call TRBJ2-6; D is undetermined. Germline CDR1 and CDR2: SQVTM and ANQGSEA. Trimming pared 5 bases from V and 2 bases from J, leaving 7 bases between. The CDR3 loop spans 13 amino acids.

The chain joins TRBV5-6 to TRBJ2-4; D gene unclear. This CDR3 contains 13 residues. Trimming stripped 4 bases from V and 8 bases from J, with 13 bases between. Germline CDR1 is SGHDT and CDR2 is YYEEEE. The CDR3 DNA follows: TGTGCCAGCAGCGCAACGGTCGGAGACATTCAGTACTTC. It codes for CASSATVGDIQYF.

The V gene is TRBV4-2, the J gene TRBJ2-5; tentatively, D is TRBD2 (6 bases). Germline loops: CDR1 LGHNA, CDR2 YNFKEQ. The CDR3 extends over 17 amino acids. Deletions cut 0 bases from V and 5 bases from J, with 19 bases between. The CDR3, as DNA: TGTGCCAGCAGCCAAGAAGGCACGGGGGTGGGCAAGGAGACCCAGTACTTC. It yields the protein CASSQEGTGVGKETQYF.

In its sample, this clone was seen a few times. This sequence joins TRBV27 and TRBJ1-2; maybe TRBD1 (6 bases). Trimming removed 5 bases at V and 6 bases at J, with 13 bases between. The CDR3 is 13 amino acids. Germline loops: CDR1 MNHEY, CDR2 SMNVEV (reference sequence). DNA for the CDR3: TGTGCCAGCAGTGGTCCAGGGGAACATGGCTACACCTTC. Encoded protein: CASSGPGEHGYTF.

This clone was seen more than once but under ten times. The chain links TRBV6-5 to TRBJ2-1, with D unresolved. The CDR3 length is 15 residues. V was pared by 8 bases and J by 1 base, with 15 bases between. Germline V CDR1 and CDR2: MNHEY, SVGAGI. CDR3 amino acids: CASRQTVSSYNEQFF. The CDR3 DNA reads as TGTGCCAGCCGCCAAACAGTCAGTTCCTACAATGAGCAGTTCTTC.

Here the CDR3 DNA reads TGTGCCAGCAGCCACCTGTCGAGCTCTGGAAACACCATATATTTT. This sequence encodes CASSHLSSSGNTIYF. The rearrangement uses TRBV14 and TRBJ1-3; D remains unclear. This CDR3 is 15 amino acids long. The V gene lost 3 bases and the J gene lost 0 bases, with 9 bases spanning the gap. CDR1 is SGHDN and CDR2 is FVKESK in the germline V gene.

The chain employs TRBV10-1 and TRBJ2-3, with D unclear. V was clipped by 5 bases and J by 2 bases, with 8 bases between them. CDR3 length equals 13 residues. Germline V CDR1 and CDR2: WNHNN, SYGVQD (reference sequence). This chain's CDR3 is CASSISVTDTQYF. For the CDR3, the DNA is TGCGCCAGCAGTATCTCTGTCACAGATACGCAGTATTTT.

The CDR3 DNA reads as TGTGCCAGCAGCTTGAGCTTCGACAGGGAGAAAGGGGGCAATCAGCCCCAGCATTTT. The encoded protein is CASSLSFDREKGGNQPQHF. The chain links TRBV5-6 to TRBJ1-5, with 7 nucleotides matching TRBD1. V lost 1 base to trimming and J lost 2 bases; unmatched junction nucleotides: 15. This CDR3 region has 19 residues. Germline CDR1 is SGHDT and CDR2 is YYEEEE.

At least ten counts were recorded for this clone. The J gene is TRBJ2-7, the V gene TRBV6-1; 9 nucleotides line up with TRBD2. The CDR3 totals 15 residues. The V gene end was trimmed by 0 bases and the J gene end by 1 base; junction bases not matched to a gene: 1. Germline V lookup: CDR1 MNHNS, CDR2 SASEGT. The CDR3 loop is CASSEASGGSYEQYF. DNA for the CDR3: TGTGCCAGCAGTGAAGCTAGCGGGGGTTCCTACGAGCAGTACTTC.

The chain links TRBV5-4 to TRBJ2-2; TRBD2 matches at 8 bases. The germline V gene encodes CDR1 SGHNT and CDR2 YYREEE (reference sequence). This CDR3 is built from 16 residues. With 0 bases clipped from V and 4 bases from J, the junction kept 5 bases outside the gene matches. CDR3 nucleotide sequence: TGTGCCAGCAGCTTGGCCGGGGGGGCTGGCACCGGGGAGCTGTTTTTT. It encodes CASSLAGGAGTGELFF.

The J gene is TRBJ2-1, the V gene TRBV7-9, with TRBD2 matching 14 bases. The CDR3 sequence is 16 residues long. The V gene end was trimmed by 5 bases and the J gene end by 6 bases; junction bases not matched to a gene: 6. Germline CDR1 reads SEHNR; CDR2 reads FQNEAQ (reference sequence). The CDR3 region has the DNA TGTGCCAGCAGCCCACAGACTAGCGGGGGGGTCAATGAGCAGTTCTTC. This sequence encodes CASSPQTSGGVNEQFF.

V and J are TRBV19 and TRBJ1-5; D perhaps matches TRBD1 (6 bases). The CDR3 is made up of 16 amino acids. The germline V and J ends were trimmed by 2 bases and 4 bases, with 15 bases remaining between them. The V gene's germline CDR1 is LNHDA and CDR2 SQIVND (reference sequence). The CDR3 loop is CASSIRQAFQNQPQHF. The CDR3 DNA reads as TGTGCCAGTAGTATAAGACAGGCGTTTCAGAATCAGCCCCAGCATTTT.

The chain combines TRBV5-4 with TRBJ2-2; D is unclear. The V gene's germline CDR1 is SGHNT and CDR2 YYREEE (reference sequence). The CDR3 is 13 amino acids. V lost 4 bases and J 3 bases, leaving 7 bases between the germline ends. The CDR3 DNA sequence: TGTGCCAGCAGCCGCGAATACACCGGGGAGCTGTTTTTT. Translating it yields CASSREYTGELFF.

The rearrangement joins TRBV6-1 to TRBJ2-1, with 7 nucleotides matching TRBD2. The CDR3 length is 16 residues. CDR1 and CDR2 (germline): MNHNS, SASEGT. V lost 4 bases to trimming and J lost 2 bases; unmatched junction nucleotides: 8. The CDR3 loop reads CASSGRLAGAYNEQFF. CDR3 coding DNA: TGTGCCAGCAGTGGACGCCTGGCGGGAGCCTACAATGAGCAGTTCTTC.